These 6 T cell receptor beta chains were all obtained from the same sample, sequenced in a study of human T cells and chemical hapten exposure. MiXCR, applied by TCRdb to the RACE reads, yields one record per CDR3 protein. The table includes just over 350,000 distinct CDR3 sequences, about 6.3% detected once. Described time point: patch test 2, 6 weeks after DPC sensitization. As to treatment: therapeutic diphenylcyclopropenone sensitization with weekly scalp DPC. The material sequenced was whole blood, taken in connection with sensitization to the hapten diphenylcyclopropenone (DPC). The receptors derive from a woman between 18 and 29 years old with alopecia areata. Some clones in this sample may be carry-over from other donors' samples.

This clonotype was detected ten times or more. The chain couples TRBV12-3 or TRBV12-4 to TRBJ2-1; D ambiguous. The V end was cut by 0 bases, the J end by 7 bases, with 4 bases between. This CDR3 is built from 12 residues. The CDR3 here is CASSLAFNEQFF. CDR3 coding DNA: TGTGCCAGCAGTTTAGCGTTTAATGAGCAGTTCTTC.

This clonotype was detected many times. The V call is TRBV6-2 or TRBV6-3, the J call TRBJ1-2; D perhaps matches TRBD1 (6 bases). In germline, CDR1 is MNHEY, CDR2 SVGEGT. The ends were cut back, 6 bases at V and 2 bases at J, with 10 bases in the middle. The CDR3 extends over 13 amino acids. The CDR3 DNA sequence: TGTGCCAGCAGCGGACAGCCAAACTATGGCTACACCTTC. Its protein is CASSGQPNYGYTF.

The J gene is TRBJ2-3, the V gene TRBV6-1; 16 nucleotides align to TRBD2. Germline lookup yields CDR1 MNHNS and CDR2 SASEGT. With V trimmed by 6 bases and J by 2 bases, 5 bases remained unmatched. CDR3 length equals 17 residues. The CDR3 here is CASRPGLAGGPTDTQYF. The CDR3 nucleotides are TGTGCCAGCAGGCCGGGACTAGCGGGGGGGCCCACAGATACGCAGTATTTT.

The table lists this clonotype with a few counts. The chain uses TRBV21-1 and TRBJ1-6. TRBV21-1 is listed as a pseudogene. CDR3 length: 18 residues. In DNA, the CDR3 is TGTGCCAGCAGCAATGGTCTTCAAAAGGGATCCTATAATTCACCCCTCCACTTT. Residues: CASSNGLQKGSYNSPLHF.

This clonotype was observed a few times. The chain couples TRBV6-5 to TRBJ2-6; weak D call: TRBD1 (5 bases). The CDR3 totals 14 residues. Germline CDR1 MNHEY, CDR2 SVGAGI. Trimming shortened V by 2 bases and J by 5 bases, and 7 bases separated the two germline ends. CDR3 region: CASSYRGRANVLTF. The DNA for the CDR3 is TGTGCCAGCAGTTACAGGGGCAGGGCCAACGTCCTGACTTTC.

This clonotype was recorded many times. The CDR3 reads CSARDPRGQGVSPAEAFF. The CDR3 DNA reads as TGCAGTGCTAGAGATCCCAGGGGACAGGGAGTATCTCCCGCTGAAGCTTTCTTT. V usage is TRBV20-1 and J usage is TRBJ1-1; TRBD1 aligns across 9 bases. With 0 bases clipped from V and 6 bases from J, the junction kept 17 bases outside the gene matches. There are 18 residues in the CDR3. The germline CDR1 and CDR2 sequences are DFQATT and SNEGSKA (reference sequence).